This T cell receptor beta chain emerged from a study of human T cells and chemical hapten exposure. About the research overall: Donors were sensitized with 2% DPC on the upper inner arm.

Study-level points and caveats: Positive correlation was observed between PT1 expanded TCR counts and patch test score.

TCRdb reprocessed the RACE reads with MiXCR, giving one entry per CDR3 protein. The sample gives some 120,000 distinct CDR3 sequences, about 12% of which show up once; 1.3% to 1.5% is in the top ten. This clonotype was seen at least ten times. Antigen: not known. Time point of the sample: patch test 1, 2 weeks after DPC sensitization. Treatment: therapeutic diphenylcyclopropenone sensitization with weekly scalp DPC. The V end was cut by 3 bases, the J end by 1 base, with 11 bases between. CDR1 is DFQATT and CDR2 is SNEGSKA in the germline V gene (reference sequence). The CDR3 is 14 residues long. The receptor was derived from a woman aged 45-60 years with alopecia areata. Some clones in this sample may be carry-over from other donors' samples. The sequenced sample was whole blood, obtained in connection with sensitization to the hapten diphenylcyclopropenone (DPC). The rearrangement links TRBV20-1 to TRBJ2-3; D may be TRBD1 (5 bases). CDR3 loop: CSARGVRGTDTQYF. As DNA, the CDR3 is TGCAGTGCTAGGGGTGTCAGGGGCACAGATACGCAGTATTTT.